One and the same sample provided the 12 T cell receptor beta chains below, sequenced in a study of Tregs in tolerant kidney transplant recipients (dated by TCRdb to between 2018 and 2021). Receptor amplification or capture employed the immunoSEQ multiplex PCR assay. TCRdb obtained this table from immuneACCESS and retained in-frame rearrangements with V and J assigned. These tables miss some clones; where compared with another copy, unresolved V genes account for less than half of the shortfall, and the remainder is unexplained. The sample includes approximately 100,000 clones, with roughly 93% observed a single time. The ten largest clones add up to 0.46% of the sample. Per the publication, the time point label means: blood sample drawn before combined kidney and bone marrow transplant. Sequencing was performed on CD4+ T cells from blood, taken before the transplant. The receptors here all came from a human donor who received a combined kidney and bone marrow transplant.

The J gene is TRBJ2-1, the V gene TRBV7-2; the match to TRBD2 covers 11 bases. The V gene end was trimmed by 4 bases and the J gene end by 9 bases; junction bases not matched to a gene: 11. This CDR3 contains 16 residues. Germline CDR1 is SGHTA and CDR2 is FQGNSA. In DNA, the CDR3 is TGTGCCAGCAGCTATACCCTAGCGGGGGGCCACGGTGAGCAGTTCTTC. Translating it yields CASSYTLAGGHGEQFF.

DNA for the CDR3: TGCGCCAGCAGCCAAGAGGTGGGGGCCACTGAAGCTTTCTTT. It specifies CASSQEVGATEAFF. The J gene is TRBJ1-1, the V gene TRBV4-3; tentatively, D is TRBD1 (6 bases). CDR1 LGHNA and CDR2 YSLEER come from the germline V gene. The ends were cut back, 0 bases at V and 4 bases at J, with 9 bases in the middle. The CDR3 is made up of 14 amino acids.

The gene calls are TRBV19 and TRBJ1-5; 8 bases match TRBD1. The ends lost 3 bases at V and 3 bases at J; junction bases unmatched: 7. Germline V gives CDR1 LNHDA, CDR2 SQIVND (reference sequence). The CDR3 sequence is 16 residues long. The CDR3 coding sequence is TGTGCCAGTAGTATCCCTTGGACAGGGATCAATCAGCCCCAGCATTTT. Translating it yields CASSIPWTGINQPQHF. The whole variable domain, remainder taken from reference TRBV19 and TRBJ1-5, is DGGITQSPKYLFRKEGQNVTLSCEQNLNHDAMYWYRQDPGQGLRLIYYSQIVNDFQKGDIAEGYSVSREKKESFPLTVTSAQKNPTAFYLCASSIPWTGINQPQHFGDGTRLSIL.

V is TRBV11-3 and J is TRBJ2-7; 8 nucleotides match TRBD2. V lost 1 base, J lost 0 bases, and 2 bases stayed unmatched. Germline V gene sequence: CDR1 SGHNT, CDR2 YENEEA. The CDR3 sequence is 15 residues long. CDR3: CASSLGGGSSYEQYF. CDR3 nucleotide sequence: TGTGCCAGCAGCTTAGGCGGGGGGAGCTCCTACGAGCAGTACTTC.

The chain links TRBV5-6 to TRBJ2-3; D may be TRBD1 (5 bases). Trimming removed 2 bases from V and 4 bases from J, with 14 bases in between. The CDR3 is made up of 15 amino acids. Germline lookup yields CDR1 SGHDT and CDR2 YYEEEE. CDR3 sequence: CASSFLARESDTQYF. The CDR3 coding sequence is TGTGCCAGCAGCTTTTTAGCCAGGGAATCAGATACGCAGTATTTT.

This chain joins TRBV11-3 and TRBJ2-1; 8 bases map to TRBD1. V gave up 3 bases and J gave up 6 bases; unmatched junction bases: 7. The CDR3 runs 15 residues. Germline CDR1 and CDR2: SGHNT and YENEEA. The CDR3 DNA follows: TGTGCCAGCAGCTTGTCGGACAGGGCTGGCAATGAGCAGTTCTTC. This translates into CASSLSDRAGNEQFF.

The rearrangement joins TRBV21-1 to TRBJ2-7; no check of the table's D call, TRBD1, against the DNA was made. TRBV21-1 constitutes a pseudogene. This CDR3 has 16 residues. The CDR3, as DNA: TGTGCCAGCAGCAAAGAGGACAGACAGACGACCTACGAGCAGTACTTC. The encoded protein is CASSKEDRQTTYEQYF.

The rearrangement uses TRBV7-2 and TRBJ2-5; weak D call: TRBD1 (6 bases). V lost 5 bases to trimming and J lost 3 bases, with 10 bases between them. The germline gives CDR1 SGHTA, CDR2 FQGNSA. The CDR3 has 13 residues. The CDR3 sequence: CASSVRGEETQYF. The CDR3 bases are TGTGCCAGCAGCGTCAGGGGCGAAGAGACCCAGTACTTC.

The genes are TRBV5-4 and TRBJ2-1, with 13 bases matching TRBD2. The CDR3 consists of 19 residues. V was clipped by 1 base and J by 0 bases; unmatched bases: 7. CDR1 is SGHNT, CDR2 YYREEE, per germline (reference sequence). CDR3 region: CASSLLSRTSGSSYNEQFF. Written as DNA, the CDR3 is TGTGCCAGCAGCTTGTTATCCAGGACTAGCGGGAGCTCCTACAATGAGCAGTTCTTC.

In DNA, the CDR3 is TGTGCCAGCAGCAGGACTAGCGGGAGGAGGGAGACCCAGTACTTC. Protein product: CASSRTSGRRETQYF. V gene TRBV7-9 combines with J gene TRBJ2-5, with 14 bases lining up with TRBD2. CDR3 size: 15 residues. Unmatched junction bases numbered 4, after V lost 5 bases and J lost 5 bases. The germline gives CDR1 SEHNR, CDR2 FQNEAQ (reference sequence).

The rearrangement joins TRBV5-1 to TRBJ2-1; a weak D match, TRBD2 (6 bases). The CDR3 is made up of 13 amino acids. V was trimmed by 2 bases and J by 8 bases, leaving 11 bases between them. Germline loops: CDR1 SGHRS, CDR2 YFSETQ. CDR3 in amino acids: CASSFLGGDEQFF. CDR3 nucleotides: TGCGCCAGCAGCTTTTTGGGAGGCGATGAGCAGTTCTTC.

The V and J genes are TRBV4-1 and TRBJ2-2, with 7 bases aligning to TRBD1. Germline values: CDR1 MGHRA, CDR2 YSYEKL. With 1 base clipped from V and 7 bases from J, the junction kept 9 bases outside the gene matches. CDR3 size: 16 residues. The CDR3 DNA reads as TGCGCCAGCAGCCAAGTCAGGACAGGATGGCGCGGGGAGCTGTTTTTT. It translates to CASSQVRTGWRGELFF.